A selection of T cell receptor beta chains follows, all from one sample in a study of T cells in Graves' hyperthyroidism and ophthalmopathy. TCRdb fed the multiplex PCR reads into MiXCR, producing one record per CDR3 protein. The sample holds about 290,000 distinct CDR3 sequences; 10% to 15% are singletons and the top ten take roughly 8.5%. The sequencing sample was made of blood. The origin of the receptors is a woman aged 25-40 years with Graves' hyperthyroidism that later progressed to Graves' ophthalmopathy. The CDR3 runs from the conserved cysteine through the conserved F or W. A D gene is named only where the DNA matches it firmly. Clone size is stated in some rows and not others, as once, few, many or a class when expanded.

J	size	D	V	CDR3	DNA
TRBJ1-2	few	.	TRBV20-1	CSARDNYGYTF	TGCAGTGCTAGAGATAACTATGGCTACACCTTC
TRBJ2-7	many	.	TRBV5-6	CASSLGSPYEQYF	TGTGCCAGCAGCTTAGGCAGTCCCTACGAGCAGTACTTC
TRBJ2-5	.	TRBD2	TRBV11-2	CASSFRAGSQETQYF	TGTGCCAGCAGCTTCCGAGCGGGGAGCCAAGAGACCCAGTACTTC
TRBJ2-3	many	TRBD1	TRBV7-3	CASSFRGQNTDTQYF	TGTGCCAGCAGCTTCAGGGGACAGAACACAGATACGCAGTATTTT
TRBJ2-5	few	TRBD1	TRBV12-3/TRBV12-4	CASSTGTGLYF	TGTGCCAGCAGCACCGGGACAGGCTTGTACTTC
TRBJ2-7	few	.	TRBV20-1	CSARDFRTEATYEQYF	TGCAGTGCTAGAGATTTCAGGACAGAAGCGACCTACGAGCAGTACTTC
TRBJ1-4	many	.	TRBV7-2	CASSSPSIATNEKLFF	TGTGCCAGCAGCTCCCCTAGTATCGCAACTAATGAAAAACTGTTTTTT
TRBJ2-7	.	TRBD1	TRBV9	CASSAAGGASYEQYF	TGTGCCAGCAGCGCGGCAGGGGGCGCGTCCTACGAGCAGTACTTC
TRBJ2-5	.	.	TRBV4-2	CASSQEGVQETQYF	TGTGCCAGCAGCCAAGAGGGGGTCCAGGAGACCCAGTACTTC
TRBJ2-6	many	.	TRBV20-1	CSATPLPNSGANVLTF	TGCAGTGCTACCCCTTTACCCAACTCTGGGGCCAACGTCCTGACTTTC
TRBJ2-1	few	.	TRBV19	CASKNGAPGISNEQFF	TGTGCCAGCAAAAATGGAGCCCCAGGGATATCCAATGAGCAGTTCTTC
TRBJ2-7	many	TRBD2	TRBV28	CASTSREGPFYEQYF	TGTGCCAGCACATCCAGGGAGGGCCCTTTCTACGAGCAGTACTTC
TRBJ2-7	many	TRBD2	TRBV7-3	CASTSRASGPSSYEQYF	TGTGCCAGCACCTCCAGGGCTAGCGGGCCGAGCTCCTACGAGCAGTACTTC
TRBJ1-2	many	.	TRBV6-1	CATAPTPPGTSNYGYTF	TGTGCCACCGCTCCTACTCCTCCTGGAACCTCTAACTATGGCTACACCTTC
TRBJ2-3	many	TRBD2	TRBV7-2	CASSLVRASGRALDTQYF	TGTGCCAGCAGCTTAGTTCGGGCTAGCGGGAGGGCCTTAGATACGCAGTATTTT
TRBJ2-2	.	.	TRBV7-9	CASSLFGGRGWSGGHPGELFF	TGTGCCAGCAGCTTATTTGGCGGCAGGGGGTGGTCGGGAGGCCACCCCGGGGAGCTGTTTTTT
TRBJ2-3	many	TRBD1	TRBV2	CASSRGQGGQYF	TGTGCCAGCAGCCGGGGACAGGGAGGTCAGTATTTT
TRBJ2-3	.	TRBD1	TRBV5-8	CASTRPLGTGAYF	TGTGCCAGCACCCGACCCCTGGGGACAGGGGCGTATTTT
TRBJ2-2	.	.	TRBV6-2/TRBV6-3	CASSNGGGGTGELFF	TGTGCCAGCAGTAACGGAGGGGGCGGCACCGGGGAGCTGTTTTTT
TRBJ1-1	.	.	TRBV29-1	CSVSVMNTEAFF	TGCAGCGTCAGTGTCATGAACACTGAAGCTTTCTTT
TRBJ1-4	many	.	TRBV12-3/TRBV12-4	CASSFQTTNEKLFF	TGTGCCAGCAGTTTCCAGACAACTAATGAAAAACTGTTTTTT
TRBJ2-4	.	.	TRBV4-3	CASSQDWLAVAKNIQYF	TGCGCCAGCAGCCAAGATTGGCTAGCTGTAGCCAAAAACATTCAGTACTTC
TRBJ2-7	many	.	TRBV27	CASSSPGLGHEQYF	TGTGCCAGCAGTTCCCCCGGACTTGGTCACGAGCAGTACTTC
TRBJ1-1	many	.	TRBV7-2	CASSLVRLTEAFF	TGTGCCAGCAGCTTAGTGAGGCTCACTGAAGCTTTCTTT
TRBJ2-5	many	.	TRBV5-6	CASTQSSLQETQYF	TGTGCCAGCACCCAATCAAGTCTCCAAGAGACCCAGTACTTC
TRBJ2-7	.	.	TRBV5-1	CASSWDTPYEQYF	TGCGCCAGCAGCTGGGACACCCCCTACGAGCAGTACTTC
TRBJ2-7	many	TRBD2	TRBV7-2	CASSYGLAVSYEQYF	TGTGCCAGCAGCTATGGACTAGCGGTCTCCTACGAGCAGTACTTC
TRBJ1-1	.	.	TRBV5-1	CASSPMSSLNTEAFF	TGCGCCAGCAGTCCAATGAGTAGTCTGAACACTGAAGCTTTCTTT
TRBJ2-5	many	.	TRBV11-2	CASSLSGDKYF	TGTGCCAGCAGCTTATCAGGGGATAAGTACTTC
TRBJ2-1	many	.	TRBV24-1	CATSDFGIRQFF	TGTGCCACCAGTGATTTCGGGATCCGGCAGTTCTTC
TRBJ2-5	many	.	TRBV30	CAWSVVPHRETQYF	TGTGCCTGGAGTGTAGTCCCCCACCGGGAGACCCAGTACTTC
TRBJ2-3	many	.	TRBV7-8	CASSPAAGSDTQYF	TGTGCCAGCAGCCCCGCGGCCGGATCAGATACGCAGTATTTT
TRBJ2-1	many	TRBD2	TRBV12-3/TRBV12-4	CASSSGLEGYNEQFF	TGTGCCAGCAGTTCGGGACTAGAAGGCTACAATGAGCAGTTCTTC
TRBJ1-5	many	.	TRBV7-8	CASSPGTSSNQPQHF	TGTGCCAGCAGCCCCGGGACATCCAGCAATCAGCCCCAGCATTTT
TRBJ2-3	many	.	TRBV20-1	CSAASAPFTDTQYF	TGCAGTGCTGCTTCGGCACCTTTCACAGATACGCAGTATTTT
TRBJ1-2	many	TRBD1	TRBV6-1	CASRRDRDVGYGYTF	TGTGCCAGCAGACGAGACAGGGATGTTGGCTATGGCTACACCTTC
TRBJ2-2	few	.	TRBV18	CASSLAPRAGELFF	TGTGCCAGCTCACTGGCCCCGCGGGCCGGGGAGCTGTTTTTT
TRBJ2-1	once	TRBD2	TRBV6-5	CASSYDSVAGSYNEQFF	TGTGCCAGCAGCTATGACTCGGTAGCGGGCTCCTACAATGAGCAGTTCTTC
TRBJ1-3	many	.	TRBV28	CASSLYSLSSGNTIYF	TGTGCCAGCAGTTTGTACAGCCTGAGCTCTGGAAACACCATATATTTT
TRBJ2-2	few	.	TRBV12-3/TRBV12-4	CASSLAGRAGTGELFF	TGTGCCAGCAGTTTAGCCGGGCGGGCCGGCACCGGGGAGCTGTTTTTT
TRBJ2-3	.	TRBD2	TRBV7-6	CASSPSGFADTQYF	TGTGCCAGCAGCCCTAGCGGGTTCGCAGATACGCAGTATTTT
TRBJ2-1	many	TRBD1	TRBV18	CASSPSAFGTGDNEQFF	TGTGCCAGCTCACCATCGGCATTTGGGACAGGGGACAATGAGCAGTTCTTC
TRBJ2-3	many	.	TRBV11-2	CASSLAAGLQGDTQYF	TGTGCCAGCAGCCTTGCGGCGGGCCTACAGGGAGATACGCAGTATTTT
TRBJ2-7	many	.	TRBV6-1	CASSEVDRSEQYF	TGTGCCAGCAGTGAAGTAGACAGGAGTGAGCAGTACTTC
TRBJ1-4	many	.	TRBV15	CATSRERGATNEKLFF	TGTGCCACCAGCAGAGAGCGGGGCGCAACTAATGAAAAACTGTTTTTT
TRBJ2-2	many	.	TRBV7-3	CASSLNAGANTGELFF	TGTGCCAGCAGCTTAAATGCCGGGGCCAACACCGGGGAGCTGTTTTTT
TRBJ1-6	.	.	TRBV6-2/TRBV6-3	CASEDGDSPLHF	TGTGCCAGCGAAGATGGAGATTCACCCCTCCACTTT
TRBJ1-4	many	.	TRBV29-1	CSVETGTNEKLFF	TGCAGCGTTGAGACGGGAACTAATGAAAAACTGTTTTTT
TRBJ2-5	many	.	TRBV27	CASSFTEETQYF	TGTGCCAGCAGTTTTACGGAGGAGACCCAGTACTTC
TRBJ2-5	few	TRBD2	TRBV5-1	CASTGGGPQETQYF	TGCGCCAGCACCGGCGGGGGACCTCAAGAGACCCAGTACTTC
TRBJ2-1	.	.	TRBV19	CATAPGLYNEQFF	TGTGCCACAGCCCCGGGACTTTACAATGAGCAGTTCTTC
TRBJ2-7	many	TRBD2	TRBV5-1	CASSLGTNSYEQYF	TGCGCCAGCAGCTTAGGGACTAACTCCTACGAGCAGTACTTC
TRBJ1-4	many	.	TRBV9	CASSVGVGFGEKLFF	TGTGCCAGCAGCGTAGGTGTAGGGTTTGGAGAAAAACTGTTTTTT
TRBJ1-5	.	.	TRBV9	CASSSRPRSPHQPQHF	TGTGCCAGCAGCTCCAGACCGCGCTCCCCCCATCAGCCCCAGCATTTT
TRBJ1-5	many	.	TRBV12-3/TRBV12-4	CASSLFLGESNQPQHF	TGTGCCAGCAGTTTATTCCTTGGGGAAAGCAATCAGCCCCAGCATTTT
TRBJ2-7	many	.	TRBV4-2	CASSLGVTSSYEQYF	TGTGCCAGCAGCCTGGGGGTAACCTCCTCCTACGAGCAGTACTTC
TRBJ2-3	many	.	TRBV18	CASSPRGPPANTDTQYF	TGTGCCAGCTCACCACGGGGGCCACCAGCAAACACAGATACGCAGTATTTT